This TCR beta chain stems from a study of blood T cells in healthy people across ages (dated by TCRdb to between 2015 and 2016). Notes on the research overall: In model experiments, template switching captured roughly one uniquely barcoded TCR beta cDNA molecule for every two T cells. To track age-related changes in TCR beta repertoire diversity, the study relied on deep sequencing normalized with unique cDNA molecular identifiers. The donors were split into four age groups: young (average 16 years), middle-aged (roughly 39), aged (roughly 60) and long-lived (approximately 80). Donors of different ages were randomly distributed across sequencing lanes to avoid experimental bias. Using the same blood draw, the study looked at two additional independent replicas of 1 million unique cDNA reads for two donors, one aged 18 to 30 and the other aged 80 or older.

The library was generated by 5' RACE. Sequencing was carried out with an Illumina HiSeq 2500. A second PCR of roughly 7 to 12 cycles was performed with a sample-barcoded 5' primer and a J-beta primer mix. A template-switch 5' adaptor carrying 12 random nucleotides introduced a unique molecular identifier onto each TCR beta cDNA molecule. Each sample yielded at least 2.5 million CDR3-containing paired-end reads. First-strand cDNA synthesis was performed from all RNA using the Mint cDNA synthesis kit, with priming by a TRBC-specific oligonucleotide. After uracil-DNA glycosylase treatment, a first 18-cycle PCR used universal primers M1SS and BC2_uni_R on all cDNA. The original methods were these. Each sample was normalized by randomly selecting 1 million high-quality reads, each carrying a distinct molecular identifier. Reads sharing molecular identifiers were discarded rather than binned into consensus sequences. CDR3 identification, clonotype clustering and error correction used MiTCR with a Q25 quality threshold and the strictest error-elimination algorithm. Lower-bound total TCR beta diversity was estimated with a nonparametric unseen species model using Euler transformation. The raw public reads went through TCRdb reprocessing: fastp at Q25, MiXCR clone calling, in-frame beta chains kept. One record per CDR3 amino acid sequence lists the most common genes and DNA. In this record, the V and J calls reflect TCRdb's handling and not the investigators' own analysis. The sample contains 850,000 to 1,000,000 distinct CDR3 sequences, roughly 50% of them found a single time. Together, the top ten hold around 15% of the sample.

Donors were a few dozen systemically healthy Caucasian individuals from Russia aged roughly 6 to 90 years. Approximately 10 milliliters of peripheral blood were collected from each donor into EDTA-treated Vacutainer tubes. Ficoll-Paque density-gradient centrifugation was used to isolate PBMCs, with at least 6 million obtained per sample. Trizol reagent was used to extract total RNA from the PBMCs, yielding at least 5 micrograms per sample. For every donor, an aliquot of PBMCs went through flow cytometry to measure the percentages of naive CD45RAhigh/CD27high T cells. V is reduced by 3 bases and J by 2 bases, leaving a spacing of 6 bases between them. Including the terminal cysteine and phenylalanine, the CDR3 comprises 13 residues. Only the CDR3 DNA stays, 39 bases, in frame from base 1. CDR1 and CDR2 (MNHEY, SMNVEV) derive from the germline V gene (reference sequence). Paper-wide results and their limitations: Estimates of total diversity based on one million sequenced T cells were regarded as lower bounds and as underestimates. Because donor CMV infection status was unknown, age-related changes in expanded clonotypes were potentially confounded. Compared with the aged group, more naive CD4+ T cells, fewer expanded clones and increased TCR diversity were shown by the long-lived group, suggesting age selection. As age increased, observed TCR beta diversity per million T cells dropped in a roughly linear way, and a significant reduction was already evident by age about 40. Bulk unsorted PBMC profiling prevented conclusive comparison of naive and antigen-experienced compartments. The percentage of naive T cells measured by flow cytometry correlated strongly with observed TCR beta diversity.

This clonotype was detected only a few times. Which antigen it targets is not known. No quality values exist for individual bases; no much larger clone is one base distant. Sequenced: blood. This clonotype was sampled from a man younger than 40 in good health. Rearrangement joined TRBV27 to TRBJ2-3; the D segment cannot be called with confidence. The DNA is TGTGCCAGCAGTTTGGTCGCCACAGATACGCAGTATTTT. This yields the protein CASSLVATDTQYF.